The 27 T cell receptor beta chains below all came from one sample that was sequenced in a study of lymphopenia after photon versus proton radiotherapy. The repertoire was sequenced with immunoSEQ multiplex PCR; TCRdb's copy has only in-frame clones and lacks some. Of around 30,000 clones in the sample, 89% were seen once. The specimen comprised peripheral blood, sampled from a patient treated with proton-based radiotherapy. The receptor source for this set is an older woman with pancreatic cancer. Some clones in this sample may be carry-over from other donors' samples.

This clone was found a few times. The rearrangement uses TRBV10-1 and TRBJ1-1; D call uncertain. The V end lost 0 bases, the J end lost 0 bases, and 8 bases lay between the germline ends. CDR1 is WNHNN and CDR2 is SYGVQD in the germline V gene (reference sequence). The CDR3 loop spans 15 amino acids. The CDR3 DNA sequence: TGCGCCAGCAGTGAGTCTCCCGTGATGAACACTGAAGCTTTCTTT. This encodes CASSESPVMNTEAFF.

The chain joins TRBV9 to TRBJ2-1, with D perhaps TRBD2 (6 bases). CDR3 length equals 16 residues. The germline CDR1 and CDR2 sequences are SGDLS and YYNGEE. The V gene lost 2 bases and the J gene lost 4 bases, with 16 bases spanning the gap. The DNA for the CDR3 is TGTGCCAGCAGCGTCCTCTCGGGACTCCAGTACAATGAGCAGTTCTTC. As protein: CASSVLSGLQYNEQFF.

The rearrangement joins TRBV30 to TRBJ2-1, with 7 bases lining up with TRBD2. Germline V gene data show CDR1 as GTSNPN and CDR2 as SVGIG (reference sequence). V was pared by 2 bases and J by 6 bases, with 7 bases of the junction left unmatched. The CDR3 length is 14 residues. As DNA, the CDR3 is TGTGCCTGGAGTTATCTGACTAGCAGCAATGAGCAGTTCTTC. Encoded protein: CAWSYLTSSNEQFF.

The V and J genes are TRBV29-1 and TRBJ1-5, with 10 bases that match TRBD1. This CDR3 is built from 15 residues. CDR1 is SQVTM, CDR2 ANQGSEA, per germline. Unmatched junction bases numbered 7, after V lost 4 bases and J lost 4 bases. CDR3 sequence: CSVAVGQGRNQPQHF. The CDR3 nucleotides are TGCAGCGTTGCAGTGGGACAGGGGCGTAATCAGCCCCAGCATTTT.

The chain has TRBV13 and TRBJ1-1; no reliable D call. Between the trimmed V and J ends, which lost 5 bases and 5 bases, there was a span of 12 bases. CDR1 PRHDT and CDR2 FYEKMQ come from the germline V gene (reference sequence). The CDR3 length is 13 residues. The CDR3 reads CASSIIGGTEAFF. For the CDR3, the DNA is TGTGCCAGCAGCATTATAGGTGGGACTGAAGCTTTCTTT.

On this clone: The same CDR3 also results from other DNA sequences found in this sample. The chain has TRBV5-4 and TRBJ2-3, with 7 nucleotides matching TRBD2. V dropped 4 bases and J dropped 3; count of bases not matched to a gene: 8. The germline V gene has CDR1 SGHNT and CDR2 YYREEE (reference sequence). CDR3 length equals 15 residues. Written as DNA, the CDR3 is TGTGCCAGCAGCACCGGACTAGAAAAAACAGATACGCAGTATTTT. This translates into CASSTGLEKTDTQYF. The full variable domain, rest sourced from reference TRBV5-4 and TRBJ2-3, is ETGVTQSPTHLIKTRGQQVTLRCSSQSGHNTVSWYQQALGQGPQFIFQYYREEENGRGNFPPRFSGLQFPNYSSELNVNALELDDSALYLCASSTGLEKTDTQYFGPGTRLTVL.

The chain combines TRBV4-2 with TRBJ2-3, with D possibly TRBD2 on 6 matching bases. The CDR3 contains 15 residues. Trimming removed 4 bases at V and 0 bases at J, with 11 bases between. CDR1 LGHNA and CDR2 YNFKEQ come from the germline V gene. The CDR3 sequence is CASSPGSPSTDTQYF. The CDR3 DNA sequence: TGTGCCAGCAGCCCCGGGAGCCCAAGCACAGATACGCAGTATTTT.

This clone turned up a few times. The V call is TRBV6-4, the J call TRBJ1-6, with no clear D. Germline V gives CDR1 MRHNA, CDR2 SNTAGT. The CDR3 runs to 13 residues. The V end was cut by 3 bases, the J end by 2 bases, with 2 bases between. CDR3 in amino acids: CASSETYNSPLHF. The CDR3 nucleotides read TGTGCCAGCAGTGAAACCTATAATTCACCCCTCCACTTT.

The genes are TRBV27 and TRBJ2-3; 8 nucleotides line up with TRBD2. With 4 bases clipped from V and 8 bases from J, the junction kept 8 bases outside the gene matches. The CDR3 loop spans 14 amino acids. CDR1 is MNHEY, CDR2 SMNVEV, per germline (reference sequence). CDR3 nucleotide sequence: TGTGCCAGCAGTTCGGTCGACGGGAGGGTTACGCAGTATTTT. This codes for CASSSVDGRVTQYF.

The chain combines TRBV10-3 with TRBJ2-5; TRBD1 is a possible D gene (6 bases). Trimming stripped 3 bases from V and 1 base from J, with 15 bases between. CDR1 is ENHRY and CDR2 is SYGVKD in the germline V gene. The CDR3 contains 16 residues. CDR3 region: CAISDAGTRGQETQYF. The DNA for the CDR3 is TGTGCCATCAGTGATGCCGGGACAAGGGGCCAAGAGACCCAGTACTTC.

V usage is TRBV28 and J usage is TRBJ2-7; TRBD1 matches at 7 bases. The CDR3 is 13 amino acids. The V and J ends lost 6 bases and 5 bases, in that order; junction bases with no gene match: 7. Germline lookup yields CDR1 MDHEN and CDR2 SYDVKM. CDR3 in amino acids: CASRIQGKDEQYF. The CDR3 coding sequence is TGTGCCAGCAGGATACAGGGGAAAGACGAGCAGTACTTC. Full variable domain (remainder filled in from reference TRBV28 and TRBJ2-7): DVKVTQSSRYLVKRTGEKVFLECVQDMDHENMFWYRQDPGLGLRLIYFSYDVKMKEKGDIPEGYSVSREKKERFSLILESASTNQTSMYLCASRIQGKDEQYFGPGTRLTVT.

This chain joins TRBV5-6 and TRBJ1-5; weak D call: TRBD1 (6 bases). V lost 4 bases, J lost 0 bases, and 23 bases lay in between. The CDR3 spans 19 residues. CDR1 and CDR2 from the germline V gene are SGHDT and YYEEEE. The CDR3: CASSHLRRTALYSNQPQHF. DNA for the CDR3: TGTGCCAGCAGCCACCTCCGGAGGACAGCCCTTTATAGCAATCAGCCCCAGCATTTT.

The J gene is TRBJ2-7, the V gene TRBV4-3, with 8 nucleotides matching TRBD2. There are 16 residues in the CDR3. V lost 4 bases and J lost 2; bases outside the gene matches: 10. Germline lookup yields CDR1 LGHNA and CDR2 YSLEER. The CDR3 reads CASSPGWGAGAYEQYF. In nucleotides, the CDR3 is TGCGCCAGCAGCCCGGGTTGGGGAGCGGGGGCCTACGAGCAGTACTTC.

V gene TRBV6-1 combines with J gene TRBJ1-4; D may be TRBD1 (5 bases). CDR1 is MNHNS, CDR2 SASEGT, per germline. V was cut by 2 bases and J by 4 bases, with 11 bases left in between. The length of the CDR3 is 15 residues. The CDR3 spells CASSEFQGVNEKLFF. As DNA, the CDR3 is TGTGCCAGCAGTGAATTTCAAGGGGTTAATGAAAAACTGTTTTTT.

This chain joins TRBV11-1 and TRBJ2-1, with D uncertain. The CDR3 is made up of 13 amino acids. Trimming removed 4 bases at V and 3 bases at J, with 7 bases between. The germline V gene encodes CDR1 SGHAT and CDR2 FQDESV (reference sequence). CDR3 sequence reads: CASSSLGYNEQFF. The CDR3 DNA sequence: TGTGCCAGCAGCTCCTTGGGCTACAATGAGCAGTTCTTC.

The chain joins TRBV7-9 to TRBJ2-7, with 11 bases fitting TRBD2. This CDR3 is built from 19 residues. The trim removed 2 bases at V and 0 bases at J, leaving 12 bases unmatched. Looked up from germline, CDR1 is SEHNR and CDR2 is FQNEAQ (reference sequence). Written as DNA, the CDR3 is TGTGCCAGCAGCTTAATACTAGCGGGAGAATCGGGGTACTCCTACGAGCAGTACTTC. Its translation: CASSLILAGESGYSYEQYF.

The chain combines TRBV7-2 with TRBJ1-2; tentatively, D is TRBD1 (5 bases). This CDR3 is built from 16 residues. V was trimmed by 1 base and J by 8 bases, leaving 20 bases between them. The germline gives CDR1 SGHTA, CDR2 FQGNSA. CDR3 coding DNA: TGTGCCAGCAGCTTAGTTGTAGGAACAGAGGGGCAAGGCTACACCTTC. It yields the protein CASSLVVGTEGQGYTF.

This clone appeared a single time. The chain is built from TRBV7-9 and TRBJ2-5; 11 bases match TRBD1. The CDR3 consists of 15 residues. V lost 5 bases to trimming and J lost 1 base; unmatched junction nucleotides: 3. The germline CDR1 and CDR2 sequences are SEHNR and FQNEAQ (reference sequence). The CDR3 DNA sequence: TGTGCCAGCAGCGTCGGGACAGGGGGCCAAGAGACCCAGTACTTC. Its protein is CASSVGTGGQETQYF. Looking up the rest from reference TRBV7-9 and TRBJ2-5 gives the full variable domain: DTGVSQNPRHKITKRGQNVTFRCDPISEHNRLYWYRQTLGQGPEFLTYFQNEAQLEKSRLLSDRFSAERPKGSFSTLEIQRTEQGDSAMYLCASSVGTGGQETQYFGPGTRLLVL.

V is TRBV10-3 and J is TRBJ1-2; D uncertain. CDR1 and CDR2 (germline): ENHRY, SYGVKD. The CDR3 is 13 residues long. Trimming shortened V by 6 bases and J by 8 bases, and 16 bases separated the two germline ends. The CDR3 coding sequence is TGTGCCATCAGCGATATGGGCGTTCGGGGCTACACCTTC. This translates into CAISDMGVRGYTF.

For the CDR3, the DNA is TGTGCCAGCAGTTTCTCGCGGGACAGGTTGAACACTGAAGCTTTCTTT. Translation: CASSFSRDRLNTEAFF. The chain couples TRBV28 to TRBJ1-1, with TRBD1 identical over 8 bases. The V gene's germline CDR1 is MDHEN and CDR2 SYDVKM. Trimming took 3 bases from V and 0 from J; bases not matched to a gene: 6. The CDR3 spans 16 residues.

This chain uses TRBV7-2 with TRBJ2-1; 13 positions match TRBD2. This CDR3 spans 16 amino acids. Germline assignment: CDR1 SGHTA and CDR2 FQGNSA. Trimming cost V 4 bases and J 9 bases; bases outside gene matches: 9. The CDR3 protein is CASSSQLAGGRGEQFF. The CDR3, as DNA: TGTGCCAGCAGCTCCCAACTAGCGGGAGGGCGCGGTGAGCAGTTCTTC.

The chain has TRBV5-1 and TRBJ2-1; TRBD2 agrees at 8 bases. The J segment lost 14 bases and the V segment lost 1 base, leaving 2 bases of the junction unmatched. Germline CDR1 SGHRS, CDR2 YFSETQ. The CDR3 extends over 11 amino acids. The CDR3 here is CASSLSGREFF. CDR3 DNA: TGCGCCAGCAGCTTGAGCGGGAGAGAGTTCTTC.

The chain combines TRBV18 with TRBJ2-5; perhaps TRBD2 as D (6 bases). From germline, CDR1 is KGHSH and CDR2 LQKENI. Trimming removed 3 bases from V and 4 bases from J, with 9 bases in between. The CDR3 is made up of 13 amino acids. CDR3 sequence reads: CASSPGGVETQYF. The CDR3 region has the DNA TGTGCCAGCTCACCGGGGGGAGTAGAGACCCAGTACTTC.

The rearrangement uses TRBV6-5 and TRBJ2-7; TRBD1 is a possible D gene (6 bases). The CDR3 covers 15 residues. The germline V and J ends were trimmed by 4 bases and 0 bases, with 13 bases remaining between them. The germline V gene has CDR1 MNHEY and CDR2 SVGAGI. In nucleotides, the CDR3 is TGTGCCAGCAGTTCCCGAAACAGGGCCTCCTACGAGCAGTACTTC. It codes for CASSSRNRASYEQYF.

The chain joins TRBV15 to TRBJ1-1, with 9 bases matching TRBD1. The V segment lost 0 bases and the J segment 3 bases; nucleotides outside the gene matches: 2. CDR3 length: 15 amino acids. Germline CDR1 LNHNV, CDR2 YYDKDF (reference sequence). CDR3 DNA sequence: TGTGCCACCAGCAGAGAACAGGGGGCGCACACTGAAGCTTTCTTT. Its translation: CATSREQGAHTEAFF.

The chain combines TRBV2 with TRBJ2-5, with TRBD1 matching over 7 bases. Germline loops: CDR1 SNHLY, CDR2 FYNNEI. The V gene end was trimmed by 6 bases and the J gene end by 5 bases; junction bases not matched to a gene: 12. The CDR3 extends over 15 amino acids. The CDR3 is CASRERQGGHETQYF. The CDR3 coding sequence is TGTGCCAGCAGGGAAAGACAGGGTGGCCATGAGACCCAGTACTTC. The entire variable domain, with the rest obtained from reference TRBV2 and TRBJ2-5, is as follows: EPEVTQTPSHQVTQMGQEVILRCVPISNHLYFYWYRQILGQKVEFLVSFYNNEISEKSEIFDDQFSVERPDGSNFTLKIRSTKLEDSAMYFCASRERQGGHETQYFGPGTRLLVL.

The CDR3 is CASSYSQGSVYEQYF. The DNA of the CDR3 is TGTGCCAGCAGTTACTCCCAGGGATCCGTCTACGAGCAGTACTTC. V usage is TRBV6-6 and J usage is TRBJ2-7; possibly TRBD1 for D (5 bases). Deletions cut 0 bases from V and 3 bases from J, with 12 bases between. CDR3 size: 15 residues. Germline assignment: CDR1 MNHNY and CDR2 SVGAGI (reference sequence).